Listed below are T cell receptor beta chains from one sample, sequenced in a study of response to subunit inactivated influenza vaccine. TCRdb reprocessed the RT-PCR reads via MiXCR and lists one record per CDR3 protein. The table has some 190,000 distinct CDR3 sequences, 14% seen once. The material sequenced was CD8+ T cells sorted from PBMCs, taken 5 days after vaccination. The receptors here all came from a man aged 50 or older who received an inactivated influenza vaccine. Both conserved end residues are part of each CDR3. Each record gives: V gene, clone size, J gene, D gene, CDR3 length, CDR3 protein, CDR3 DNA. A D gene is named only where the DNA matches it firmly. The listing skips clone size in some rows; elsewhere it reads once, few, many or a size class.

>TRBV4-3|-|TRBJ2-1|-|14
CASSHRPSNNEQFF
TGCGCCAGCAGCCACCGACCGTCCAACAATGAGCAGTTCTTC
>TRBV4-1|many|TRBJ2-1|-|11
CASSQGNEQFF
TGCGCCAGCAGCCAAGGTAATGAGCAGTTCTTC
>TRBV4-3|few|TRBJ2-1|TRBD2|18
CASSQGGALAGAFYEQFF
TGCGCCAGCAGCCAAGGGGGGGCTTTAGCGGGAGCTTTTTATGAGCAGTTCTTC
>TRBV10-1|few|TRBJ2-7|TRBD2|14
CASSSLAGAYEQYF
TGCGCCAGCAGTTCCTTAGCGGGAGCCTACGAGCAGTACTTC
>TRBV28|-|TRBJ2-1|TRBD2|14
CASSLLAGLNEQFF
TGTGCCAGCAGTTTGCTAGCGGGGCTTAATGAGCAGTTCTTC
>TRBV4-2|few|TRBJ2-7|TRBD2|17
CASSPLGGTSSNYEQYF
TGTGCCAGCAGCCCTCTTGGCGGGACTAGCAGTAACTACGAGCAGTACTTC
>TRBV27|-|TRBJ2-1|TRBD2|15
CASSLGVAGGNEQFF
TGTGCCAGCAGTTTAGGGGTAGCGGGGGGAAATGAGCAGTTCTTC
>TRBV12-3/TRBV12-4|-|TRBJ2-3|-|14
CASSLRGGGDTQYF
TGTGCCAGCAGTTTAAGGGGTGGCGGAGATACGCAGTATTTT
>TRBV7-9|-|TRBJ1-2|TRBD1|17
CASEYRQGEKSNYGYTF
TGTGCCAGCGAGTACCGACAGGGGGAGAAATCTAACTATGGCTACACCTTC
>TRBV25-1|-|TRBJ2-7|TRBD2|12
CASSDGLAEQYF
TGTGCCAGCAGTGATGGACTAGCCGAGCAGTACTTC
>TRBV5-6|-|TRBJ2-1|TRBD1|14
CASSGTVWSGTEFF
TGTGCCAGCAGCGGAACGGTGTGGTCCGGGACAGAGTTCTTC
>TRBV7-9|few|TRBJ2-7|TRBD1|16
CASSLAPGQSTYEQYF
TGTGCCAGCAGCTTAGCGCCGGGACAGTCTACCTACGAGCAGTACTTC
>TRBV28|few|TRBJ2-7|-|15
CASSPTGTPFHEQYF
TGTGCCAGCAGTCCCACCGGGACCCCTTTCCACGAGCAGTACTTC
>TRBV4-1|many|TRBJ2-5|-|16
CASSQVAQDLMETQYF
TGCGCCAGCAGCCAAGTCGCGCAGGACCTTATGGAGACCCAGTACTTC